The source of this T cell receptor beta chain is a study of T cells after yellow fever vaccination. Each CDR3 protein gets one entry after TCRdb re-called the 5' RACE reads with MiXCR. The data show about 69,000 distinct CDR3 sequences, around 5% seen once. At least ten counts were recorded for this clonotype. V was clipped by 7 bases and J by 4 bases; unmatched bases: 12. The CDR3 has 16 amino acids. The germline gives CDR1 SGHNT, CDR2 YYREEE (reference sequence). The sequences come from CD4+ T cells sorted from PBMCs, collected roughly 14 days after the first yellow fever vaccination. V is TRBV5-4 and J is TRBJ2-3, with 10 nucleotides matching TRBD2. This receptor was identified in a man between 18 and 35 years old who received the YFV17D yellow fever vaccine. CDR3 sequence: CASGAKRGGFADTQYF. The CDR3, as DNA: TGTGCCAGCGGCGCTAAGCGGGGGGGCTTCGCAGATACGCAGTATTTT.